Listed below are T cell receptor beta chains from one sample, sequenced in a study of T-cell reconstitution after alpha-beta-depleted transplantation in children. TCRdb reanalysed the PCR reads using MiXCR and keeps one entry per CDR3 protein. There are 300,000 to 400,000 distinct CDR3 sequences in the sample; roughly 16% occur only once, and about 41% lies in the top ten. Source: PBMCs, mostly from graft donor cells, taken 360 days after TCRalphabeta/CD19-depleted stem cell transplant. The origin of the receptors is a male patient aged 2-9 years who had a stem cell transplant for acute lymphoblastic leukemia, so the T cells may come from the graft donor. The CDR3 runs from the conserved cysteine through the conserved F or W. The D gene is left open where the match is weak. Some rows mark clone size as missing; the rest say once, few, many or name a class of expanded clone.

-,-,TRBJ2-3,TRBV20-1,TGCAGTGCTAGAGAATGGGGCAGGTCTAGCACAGATACGCAGTATTTT,CSAREWGRSSTDTQYF
-,-,TRBJ2-7,TRBV7-9,TGTGCCAGCTCCGATGGGGCAGGGGACTCCTACGAGCAGTACTTC,CASSDGAGDSYEQYF
few,-,TRBJ1-1,TRBV5-1,TGCGCCAGCAGCTTGGAACCGGGAGGGTTCACTGAAGCTTTCTTT,CASSLEPGGFTEAFF
-,TRBD1,TRBJ1-2,TRBV4-3,TGCGCCAGCAGCCAAGATTTAAGGGGGCAGAGTGGCTACACCTTC,CASSQDLRGQSGYTF
few,-,TRBJ1-2,TRBV11-2,TGTGCCAGCAGCCCCCGCCCGAGGGGCGACTATGGCTACACCTTC,CASSPRPRGDYGYTF
many,-,TRBJ2-3,TRBV12-3/TRBV12-4,TGTGCCAGCAGTACCAGGACACGAACGACAGATACGCAGTATTTT,CASSTRTRTTDTQYF
-,-,TRBJ2-2,TRBV11-2,TGTGCCAGCAGCTTAGGCTGGACTACCACCGGGGAGCTGTTTTTT,CASSLGWTTTGELFF
few,TRBD1,TRBJ1-2,TRBV12-3/TRBV12-4,TGTGCCAGCACCCTAACGGCCAGGGGGCTTGGCTACACCTTC,CASTLTARGLGYTF
few,-,TRBJ1-6,TRBV28,TGTGCCAGCAGTTCGTATCAGGGAAATAATTCACCCCTCTACTTT,CASSSYQGNNSPLYF
-,-,TRBJ2-7,TRBV25-1,TGTGCCAGCAGTTCAAACCCCACGAGCGAGCAGTACTTC,CASSSNPTSEQYF
few,TRBD2,TRBJ2-3,TRBV20-1,TGCAGTGCTAGAGGGGGGCTAGCGGGAGCCACAGATACGCAGTATTTT,CSARGGLAGATDTQYF